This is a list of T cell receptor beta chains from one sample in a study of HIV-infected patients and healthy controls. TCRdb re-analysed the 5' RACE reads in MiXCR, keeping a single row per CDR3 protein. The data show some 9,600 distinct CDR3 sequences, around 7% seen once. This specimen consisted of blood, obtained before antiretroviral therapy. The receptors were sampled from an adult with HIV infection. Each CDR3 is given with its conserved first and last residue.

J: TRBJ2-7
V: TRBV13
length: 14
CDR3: CASSPDSSGNEQYF

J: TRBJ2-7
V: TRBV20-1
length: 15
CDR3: CSARDFRDSTYEQYF

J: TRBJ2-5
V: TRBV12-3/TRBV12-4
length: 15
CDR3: CASSFREAGLQTQYF

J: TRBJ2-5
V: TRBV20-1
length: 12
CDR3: CSASALQETQYF

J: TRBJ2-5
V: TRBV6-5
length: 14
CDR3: CASSYGTGQETQYF

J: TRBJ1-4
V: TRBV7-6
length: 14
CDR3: CASSLGGTGGKLFF

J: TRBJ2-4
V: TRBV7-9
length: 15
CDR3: CASSLAGGVENIQYF

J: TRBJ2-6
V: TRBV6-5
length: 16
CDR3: CASSYLAGAGANVLTF

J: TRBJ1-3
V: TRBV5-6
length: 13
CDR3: CASSLRRGNTIYF

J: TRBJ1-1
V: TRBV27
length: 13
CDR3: CASSSRESTEAFF

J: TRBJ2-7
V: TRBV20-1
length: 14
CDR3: CSARTGRGGGEQYF

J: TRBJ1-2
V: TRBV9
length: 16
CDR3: CASSVAGTGWGYGYTF

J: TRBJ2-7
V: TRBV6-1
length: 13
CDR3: CASRDRGLDEQYF

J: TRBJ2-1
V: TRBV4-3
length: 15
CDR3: CASSQGTGTNNEQFF

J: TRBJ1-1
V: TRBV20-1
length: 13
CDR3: CSVTTGVNTEAFF

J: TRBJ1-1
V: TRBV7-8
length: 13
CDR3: CASSLEVNTEAFF

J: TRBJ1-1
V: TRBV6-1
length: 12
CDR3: CASQRGATEAFF

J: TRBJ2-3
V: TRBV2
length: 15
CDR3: CASSAGGGALDTQYF

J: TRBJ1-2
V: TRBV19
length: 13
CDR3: CASRSEDQRGYTF

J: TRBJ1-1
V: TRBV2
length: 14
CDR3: CASSEQGINTEAFF

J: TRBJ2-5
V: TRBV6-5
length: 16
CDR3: CASSPTDSPYQETQYF

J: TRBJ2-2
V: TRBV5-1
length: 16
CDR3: CASSPKDALRTGELFF

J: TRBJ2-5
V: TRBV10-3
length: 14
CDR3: CAIRSRGGEETQYF

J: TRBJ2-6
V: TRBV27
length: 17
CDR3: CASSRQAGLPGANVLTF

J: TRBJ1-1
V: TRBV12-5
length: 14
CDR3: CASGWTGDDPEAFF

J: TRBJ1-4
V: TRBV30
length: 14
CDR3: CACPSSLTNEKLFF

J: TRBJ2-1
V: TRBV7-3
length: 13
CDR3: CASSSAPTDEQFF

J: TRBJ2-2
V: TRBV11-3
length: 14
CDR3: CASSVGQENVELFF

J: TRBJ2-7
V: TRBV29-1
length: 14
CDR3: CSVVDYRGPYEQYF

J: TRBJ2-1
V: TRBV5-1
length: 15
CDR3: CASSPGTGGSSEQFF

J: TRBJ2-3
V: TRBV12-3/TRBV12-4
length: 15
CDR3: CASSCLEEGTDTQYF

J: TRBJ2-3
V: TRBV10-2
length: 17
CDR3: CASSSFLASGTTDTQYF

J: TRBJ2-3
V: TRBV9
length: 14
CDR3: CASSPPGAENTQYF

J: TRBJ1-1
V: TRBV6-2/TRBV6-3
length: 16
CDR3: CASESVGRGMNTEAFF

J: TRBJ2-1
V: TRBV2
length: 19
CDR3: CASSEARTSGGHSYNEQFF

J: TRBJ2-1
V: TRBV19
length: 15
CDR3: CASSTSGGSLSEQFF

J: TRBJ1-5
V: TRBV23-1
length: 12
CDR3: CASTPQNQPQHF

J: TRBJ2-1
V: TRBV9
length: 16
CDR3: CASKVLRTEGYNEQFF

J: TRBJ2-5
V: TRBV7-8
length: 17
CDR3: CASSSKKGTLGQETQYF

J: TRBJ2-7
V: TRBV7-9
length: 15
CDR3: CASSLPGTSPYEQYF

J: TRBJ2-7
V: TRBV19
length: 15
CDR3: CASSIRQKGSYEQYF

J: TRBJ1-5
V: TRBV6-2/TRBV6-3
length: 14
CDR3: CASSYRNAGQPQHF

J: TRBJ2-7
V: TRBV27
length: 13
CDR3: CASSLFGGGEQYF

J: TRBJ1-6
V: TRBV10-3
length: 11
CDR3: CAISQNSPLHF